This TCR beta chain was captured in a study of yellow fever vaccine responses in identical twins. The study's findings and limits: Among the twins, the vaccine T cell response reportedly seemed partly convergent and partly personalized.

Trimming took 3 bases from V and 9 from J, leaving 12 bases between them. The germline V gene has CDR1 SNHLY and CDR2 FYNNEI. The CDR3 sequence is 13 residues long. On this clonotype: Its antigen is not known.

TCRdb ran MiXCR on the RT-PCR reads and lists one entry per CDR3 protein. This repertoire shows fewer than 5,000 distinct CDR3 sequences, about 85% found once; its top ten account for 2.9%. This chain connects TRBV2 to TRBJ2-4; D possibly matches TRBD1 or TRBD2 (6 bases each). The sample was T cells from blood (PBMCs), unsorted or a sorted subset (not recorded which), taken before or after yellow fever vaccination (not recorded which). The clonotype originates from a woman younger than 30 who received the yellow fever vaccine. The CDR3 bases are TGTGCCAGCAGTGATGGGAAGGGGGGCATTCAGTACTTC. It yields the protein CASSDGKGGIQYF.